This T cell receptor (beta chain) was obtained from a study of T cell changes during pregnancy in multiple sclerosis. Germline V lookup: CDR1 WSHSY, CDR2 SAAADI. This CDR3 is 15 amino acids long. The V and J ends lost 5 bases and 0 bases, in that order; junction bases with no gene match: 6. The data were produced by immunoSEQ multiplex PCR, yet TCRdb's version contains in-frame clones alone and is incomplete. The sample carries approximately 40,000 clones, roughly 96% recorded once. This receptor was identified in a female donor with multiple sclerosis, enrolled in a pregnancy study. The input for sequencing was peripheral blood, taken in the second trimester of pregnancy. The chain is built from TRBV10-2 and TRBJ1-2; 7 bases are shared with TRBD1. The CDR3: CASSTMGQTNYGYTF. As DNA, the CDR3 is TGCGCCAGCAGTACCATGGGACAGACTAACTATGGCTACACCTTC.